This T cell receptor beta chain comes out of a study of T cell repertoires in cytomegalovirus infection. Study background: It was recently identified HLA-C-restricted and well-studied HLA-B-restricted CMV epitopes that the study used.

V was cut by 0 bases and J by 8 bases, with 13 bases left in between. The CDR3 loop spans 15 amino acids. Germline lookup yields CDR1 MDHEN and CDR2 SYDVKM. Concerning this clonotype: Its antigen is not identified.

MiXCR, run by TCRdb on the reads, gives a single entry per CDR3 protein. The sample lists roughly 860,000 distinct CDR3 sequences, around a third occurring once. This sequence originates from a human donor in good health (CMV status not recorded). Some clones in this sample may be carry-over from other donors' samples. The source material was cultured CD8+ T cells from PBMCs, sampled from culture after CMV antigen stimulation. This chain joins TRBV28 and TRBJ1-4; D unresolved. The CDR3 spells CASSLWDGRGEKLFF. The CDR3 coding sequence is TGTGCCAGCAGTTTATGGGACGGTCGCGGAGAAAAACTGTTTTTT.